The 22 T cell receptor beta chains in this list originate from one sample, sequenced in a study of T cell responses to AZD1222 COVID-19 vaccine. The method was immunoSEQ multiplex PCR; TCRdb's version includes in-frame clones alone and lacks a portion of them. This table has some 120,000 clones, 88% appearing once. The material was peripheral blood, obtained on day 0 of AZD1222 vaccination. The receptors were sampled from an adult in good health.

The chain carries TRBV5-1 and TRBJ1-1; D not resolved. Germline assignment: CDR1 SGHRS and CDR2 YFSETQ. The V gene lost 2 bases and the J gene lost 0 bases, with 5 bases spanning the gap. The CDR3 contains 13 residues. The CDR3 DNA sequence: TGCGCCAGCAGCTTAATACTGAACACTGAAGCTTTCTTT. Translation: CASSLILNTEAFF.

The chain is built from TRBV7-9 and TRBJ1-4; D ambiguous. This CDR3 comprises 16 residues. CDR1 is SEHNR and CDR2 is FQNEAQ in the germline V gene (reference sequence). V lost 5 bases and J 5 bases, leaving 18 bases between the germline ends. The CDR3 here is CASSPKGGSSNEKLFF. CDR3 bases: TGTGCCAGCAGCCCCAAGGGTGGGAGTTCCAATGAAAAACTGTTTTTT.

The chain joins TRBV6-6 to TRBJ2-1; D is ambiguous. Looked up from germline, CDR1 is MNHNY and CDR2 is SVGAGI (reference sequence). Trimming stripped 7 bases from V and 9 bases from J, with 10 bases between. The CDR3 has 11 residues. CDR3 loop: CASTSRAEQFF. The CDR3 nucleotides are TGTGCCAGCACCTCCCGCGCTGAGCAGTTCTTC.

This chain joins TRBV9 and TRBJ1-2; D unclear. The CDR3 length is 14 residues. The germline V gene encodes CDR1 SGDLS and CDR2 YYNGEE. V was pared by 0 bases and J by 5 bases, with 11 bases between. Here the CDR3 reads CASSVAEGIYGYTF. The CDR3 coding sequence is TGTGCCAGCAGCGTAGCCGAAGGGATTTATGGCTACACCTTC.

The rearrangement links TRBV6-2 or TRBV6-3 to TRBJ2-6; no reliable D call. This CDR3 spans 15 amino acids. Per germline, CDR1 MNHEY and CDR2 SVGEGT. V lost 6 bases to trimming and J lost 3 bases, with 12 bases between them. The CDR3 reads CASSPHSGGANVLTF. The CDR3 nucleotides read TGTGCCAGCAGCCCACATTCAGGTGGGGCCAACGTCCTGACTTTC.

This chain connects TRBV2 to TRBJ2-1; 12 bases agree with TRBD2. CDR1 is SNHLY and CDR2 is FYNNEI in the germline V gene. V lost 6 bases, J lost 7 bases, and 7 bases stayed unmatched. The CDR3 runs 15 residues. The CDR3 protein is CASRRELAGGNEQFF. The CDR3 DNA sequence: TGTGCCAGCAGACGGGAACTAGCGGGGGGTAATGAGCAGTTCTTC.

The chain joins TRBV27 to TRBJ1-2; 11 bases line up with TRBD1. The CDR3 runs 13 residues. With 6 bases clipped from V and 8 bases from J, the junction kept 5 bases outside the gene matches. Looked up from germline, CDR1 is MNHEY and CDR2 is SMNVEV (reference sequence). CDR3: CASRDRGPVGYTF. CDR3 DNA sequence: TGTGCCAGCAGGGACAGGGGGCCTGTGGGCTACACCTTC.

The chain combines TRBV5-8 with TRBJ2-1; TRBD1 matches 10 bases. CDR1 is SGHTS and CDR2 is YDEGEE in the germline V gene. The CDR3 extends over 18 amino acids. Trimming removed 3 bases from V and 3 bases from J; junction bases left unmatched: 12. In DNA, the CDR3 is TGTGCCAGCAGCTACGCGAGGGTCCGGGACAGGGGCTACAATGAGCAGTTCTTC. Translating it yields CASSYARVRDRGYNEQFF.

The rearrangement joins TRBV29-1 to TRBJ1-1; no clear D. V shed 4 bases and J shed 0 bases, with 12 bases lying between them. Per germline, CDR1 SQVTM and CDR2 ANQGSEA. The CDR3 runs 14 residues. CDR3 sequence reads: CSVAYGLMNTEAFF. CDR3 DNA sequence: TGCAGCGTTGCCTACGGCCTGATGAACACTGAAGCTTTCTTT.

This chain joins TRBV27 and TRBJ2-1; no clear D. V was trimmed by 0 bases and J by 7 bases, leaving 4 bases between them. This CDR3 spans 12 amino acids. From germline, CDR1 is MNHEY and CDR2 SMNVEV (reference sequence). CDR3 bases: TGTGCCAGCAGTTTATCGGGGAATGAGCAGTTCTTC. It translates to CASSLSGNEQFF.

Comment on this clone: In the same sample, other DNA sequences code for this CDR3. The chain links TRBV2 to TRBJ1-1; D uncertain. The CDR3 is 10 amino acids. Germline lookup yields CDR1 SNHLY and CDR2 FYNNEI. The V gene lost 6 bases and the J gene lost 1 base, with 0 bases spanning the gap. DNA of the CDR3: TGTGCCAGCAGGAACACTGAAGCTTTCTTT. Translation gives CASRNTEAFF.

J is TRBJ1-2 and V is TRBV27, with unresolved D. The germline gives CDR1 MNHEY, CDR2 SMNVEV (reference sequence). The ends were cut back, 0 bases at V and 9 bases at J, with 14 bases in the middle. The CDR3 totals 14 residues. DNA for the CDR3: TGTGCCAGCAGTTTATCACATGGGGAAGAGAGCTACACCTTC. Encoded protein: CASSLSHGEESYTF.

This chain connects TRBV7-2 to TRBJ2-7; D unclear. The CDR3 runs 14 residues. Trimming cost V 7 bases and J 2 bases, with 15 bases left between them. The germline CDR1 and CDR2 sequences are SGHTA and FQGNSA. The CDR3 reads CASINTPGPYEQYF. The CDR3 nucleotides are TGTGCCAGCATCAATACCCCCGGACCCTACGAGCAGTACTTC.

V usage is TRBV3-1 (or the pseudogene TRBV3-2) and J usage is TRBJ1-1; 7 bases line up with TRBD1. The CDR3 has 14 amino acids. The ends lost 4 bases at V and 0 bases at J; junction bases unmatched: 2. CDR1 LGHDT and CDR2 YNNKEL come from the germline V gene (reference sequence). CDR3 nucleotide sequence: TGTGCCAGCAGCCTGGGACAGTTGAACACTGAAGCTTTCTTT. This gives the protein CASSLGQLNTEAFF.

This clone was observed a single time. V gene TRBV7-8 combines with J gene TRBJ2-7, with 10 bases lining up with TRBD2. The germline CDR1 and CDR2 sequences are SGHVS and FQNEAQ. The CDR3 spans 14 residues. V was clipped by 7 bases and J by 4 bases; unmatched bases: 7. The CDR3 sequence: CASTLVAGGYEQYF. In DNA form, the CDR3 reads TGTGCCAGCACCCTCGTAGCGGGGGGATACGAGCAGTACTTC. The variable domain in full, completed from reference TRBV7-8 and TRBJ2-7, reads GAGVSQSPRYKVAKRGQDVALRCDPISGHVSLFWYQQALGQGPEFLTYFQNEAQLDKSGLPSDRFFAERPEGSVSTLKIQRTQQEDSAVYLCASTLVAGGYEQYFGPGTRLTVT.

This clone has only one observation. The CDR3 DNA reads TGTGCCAGCAGTGAGCCGGGACGTCGAAAGAACACTGAAGCTTTCTTT. Encoded protein: CASSEPGRRKNTEAFF. This chain joins TRBV28 and TRBJ1-1; D perhaps matches TRBD1 (5 bases). Germline CDR1 is MDHEN and CDR2 is SYDVKM. V was pared by 5 bases and J by 1 base, with 17 bases between. This CDR3 is 16 amino acids long.

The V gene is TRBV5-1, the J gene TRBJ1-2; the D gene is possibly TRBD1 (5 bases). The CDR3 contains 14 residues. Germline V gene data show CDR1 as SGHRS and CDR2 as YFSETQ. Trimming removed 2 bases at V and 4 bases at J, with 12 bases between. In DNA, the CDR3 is TGCGCCAGCAGCTTAGACAGCCCTCCCTATGGCTACACCTTC. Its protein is CASSLDSPPYGYTF.

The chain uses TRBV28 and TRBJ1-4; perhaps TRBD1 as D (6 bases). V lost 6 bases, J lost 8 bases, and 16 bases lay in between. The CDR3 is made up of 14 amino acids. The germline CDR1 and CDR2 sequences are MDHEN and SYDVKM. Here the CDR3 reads CASSSGGPEEKLFF. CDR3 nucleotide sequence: TGTGCCAGCAGCTCCGGGGGGCCGGAAGAAAAACTGTTTTTT.

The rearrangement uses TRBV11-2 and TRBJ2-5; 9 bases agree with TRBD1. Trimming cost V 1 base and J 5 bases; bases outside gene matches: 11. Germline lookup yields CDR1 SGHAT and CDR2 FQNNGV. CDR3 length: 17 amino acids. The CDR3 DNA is TGTGCCAGCAGCTTAGGGACCGGGACAGGGCTAATCGAGACCCAGTACTTC. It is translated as CASSLGTGTGLIETQYF.

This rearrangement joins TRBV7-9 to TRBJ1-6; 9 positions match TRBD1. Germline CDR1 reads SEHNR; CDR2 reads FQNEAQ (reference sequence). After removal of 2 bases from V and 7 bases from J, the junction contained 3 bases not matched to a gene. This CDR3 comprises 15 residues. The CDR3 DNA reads TGTGCCAGCAGCTTAATAGGGACAGGGAATTCACCCCTCCACTTT. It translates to CASSLIGTGNSPLHF. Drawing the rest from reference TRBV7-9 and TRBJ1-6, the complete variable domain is DTGVSQNPRHKITKRGQNVTFRCDPISEHNRLYWYRQTLGQGPEFLTYFQNEAQLEKSRLLSDRFSAERPKGSFSTLEIQRTEQGDSAMYLCASSLIGTGNSPLHFGNGTRLTVT.

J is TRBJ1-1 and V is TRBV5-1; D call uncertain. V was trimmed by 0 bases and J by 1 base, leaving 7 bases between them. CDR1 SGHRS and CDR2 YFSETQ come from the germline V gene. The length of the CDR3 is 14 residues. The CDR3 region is CASSLAWGNTEAFF. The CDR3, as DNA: TGCGCCAGCAGCTTGGCCTGGGGGAACACTGAAGCTTTCTTT.

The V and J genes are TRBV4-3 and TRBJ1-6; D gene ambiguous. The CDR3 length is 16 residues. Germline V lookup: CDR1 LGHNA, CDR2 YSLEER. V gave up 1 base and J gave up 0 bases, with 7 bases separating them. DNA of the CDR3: TGCGCCAGCAGCCAAGGCGGGAGCTCCTATAATTCACCCCTCCACTTT. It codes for CASSQGGSSYNSPLHF.